The 32 T cell receptor beta chains listed next were all sequenced from one sample in a study of blood T cell repertoires in COVID-19. The data were produced by immunoSEQ multiplex PCR, yet TCRdb's version contains in-frame clones alone and is incomplete. Among 200,000 or so clones, 86% were seen once, and the ten largest hold less than 4.5%. Specimen: PBMCs or T cells enriched from blood (not recorded which). Every receptor here comes from a woman aged 40 to 50 with acute COVID-19.

The chain has TRBV4-1 and TRBJ1-1; D is perhaps TRBD1 (5 bases). The CDR3 spans 15 residues. The ends were cut back, 4 bases at V and 3 bases at J, with 15 bases in the middle. The germline V gene encodes CDR1 MGHRA and CDR2 YSYEKL. CDR3 sequence reads: CASSLGEGRYTEAFF. DNA for the CDR3: TGCGCCAGCAGCCTGGGGGAGGGGAGGTACACTGAAGCTTTCTTT.

The rearrangement links TRBV18 to TRBJ1-1; no clear D gene. Germline V gives CDR1 KGHSH, CDR2 LQKENI. The CDR3 totals 14 residues. V lost 3 bases and J lost 0, with 8 bases in between. In DNA form, the CDR3 reads TGTGCCAGCTCACCCCCCCCAATGAACACTGAAGCTTTCTTT. Its protein product is CASSPPPMNTEAFF.

This clone was observed once. This chain joins TRBV27 and TRBJ1-5; TRBD1 is a possible D gene (5 bases). V was clipped by 1 base and J by 7 bases, with 14 bases between them. The CDR3 has 15 amino acids. CDR1 MNHEY and CDR2 SMNVEV come from the germline V gene (reference sequence). The CDR3, as DNA: TGTGCCAGCAGTTTATTCGGGGGAGTAGGACAGCCCCAGCATTTT. Amino acid sequence: CASSLFGGVGQPQHF.

Worth noting for this clone: Other DNA sequences from this sample encode an identical CDR3 as well. The chain couples TRBV7-9 to TRBJ1-3, with D possibly TRBD1 on 6 matching bases. Trimming left V 2 bases short and J 3 bases short, with 8 bases between. From germline, CDR1 is SEHNR and CDR2 FQNEAQ (reference sequence). There are 14 residues in the CDR3. The CDR3 DNA follows: TGTGCCAGCAGCTTAACAGGGAGTGGAAACACCATATATTTT. It encodes CASSLTGSGNTIYF.

The chain carries TRBV4-1 and TRBJ2-1; TRBD2 agrees at 10 bases. V lost 5 bases, J lost 8 bases, and 9 bases stayed unmatched. Germline CDR1 MGHRA, CDR2 YSYEKL. The CDR3 is made up of 15 amino acids. DNA of the CDR3: TGCGCCAGCAGCTCACAACCTAGCGGGGGAGATGAGCAGTTCTTC. This sequence encodes CASSSQPSGGDEQFF.

The chain employs TRBV7-9 and TRBJ2-3, with 12 bases lining up with TRBD1. Trimming took 5 bases from V and 2 from J; bases not matched to a gene: 5. In germline, CDR1 is SEHNR, CDR2 FQNEAQ (reference sequence). The CDR3 runs to 16 residues. The CDR3 bases are TGTGCCAGCAGCCCCGGGACAGGGGGCGCCACAGATACGCAGTATTTT. Translating gives CASSPGTGGATDTQYF.

This chain joins TRBV2 and TRBJ1-2, with D possibly TRBD1 on 5 matching bases. CDR1 and CDR2 (germline): SNHLY, FYNNEI. Trimming removed 5 bases at V and 4 bases at J, with 14 bases between. The CDR3 is made up of 14 amino acids. In DNA, the CDR3 is TGTGCCAGCAGTCGAGACAGTGCCCTCTATGGCTACACCTTC. Residues: CASSRDSALYGYTF.

The V call is TRBV19, the J call TRBJ2-5; possibly TRBD1 for D (6 bases). The germline CDR1 and CDR2 sequences are LNHDA and SQIVND (reference sequence). V shed 5 bases and J shed 5 bases, with 12 bases lying between them. The length of the CDR3 is 13 residues. The CDR3 bases are TGTGCCAGTAGTGTACAGGGATGGGAGACCCAGTACTTC. Protein sequence: CASSVQGWETQYF.

This sequence joins TRBV6-2 or TRBV6-3 and TRBJ1-1; a possible D gene is TRBD1 (5 bases). Trimming stripped 5 bases from V and 9 bases from J, with 7 bases between. This CDR3 has 10 amino acids. Germline V gene sequence: CDR1 MNHEY, CDR2 SVGEGT. The CDR3 DNA reads TGTGCCAGCAGTGACAGTCAAGCTTTCTTT. Protein: CASSDSQAFF.

The rearrangement links TRBV5-1 to TRBJ2-7, with 8 bases lining up with TRBD1. The CDR3 totals 15 residues. The germline CDR1 and CDR2 sequences are SGHRS and YFSETQ. The junction had 10 bases not matched to a gene; V was cut back by 4 bases and J by 4 bases. In DNA form, the CDR3 reads TGCGCCAGCAGCAAGGGCAGGGGGCGTTTTTACGAGCAGTACGTC. It encodes CASSKGRGRFYEQYV.

This chain joins TRBV6-2 or TRBV6-3 and TRBJ1-4; D unclear. The CDR3 is made up of 15 amino acids. CDR1 is MNHEY, CDR2 SVGEGT, per germline. The V end was cut by 2 bases, the J end by 2 bases, with 9 bases between. CDR3 amino acids: CASSYRFATNEKLFF. CDR3 coding DNA: TGTGCCAGCAGTTACCGGTTTGCGACTAATGAAAAACTGTTTTTT.

This clone was seen a few times. This sequence joins TRBV5-1 and TRBJ1-6; no reliable D call. Germline values: CDR1 SGHRS, CDR2 YFSETQ. This CDR3 has 17 residues. Deletions cut 5 bases from V and 0 bases from J, with 15 bases between. CDR3 sequence reads: CASSRGDWSSYNSPLHF. In nucleotides, the CDR3 is TGCGCCAGCAGTCGGGGAGACTGGAGCTCCTATAATTCACCCCTCCACTTT. The entire variable domain, with the rest obtained from reference TRBV5-1 and TRBJ1-6, is as follows: KAGVTQTPRYLIKTRGQQVTLSCSPISGHRSVSWYQQTPGQGLQFLFEYFSETQRNKGNFPGRFSGRQFSNSRSEMNVSTLELGDSALYLCASSRGDWSSYNSPLHFGNGTRLTVT.

The chain links TRBV3-1 (or the pseudogene TRBV3-2) to TRBJ2-2; a weak D match, TRBD1 (6 bases). The CDR3 is 16 residues long. Between the trimmed V and J ends, which lost 1 base and 1 base, there was a span of 10 bases. Germline-derived CDR1 and CDR2 are LGHDT and YNNKEL (reference sequence). The CDR3 DNA sequence: TGTGCCAGCAGCCAAGTAGTACAGGGGAACACCGGGGAGCTGTTTTTT. This codes for CASSQVVQGNTGELFF.

The chain uses TRBV5-1 and TRBJ1-6, with 9 bases that match TRBD1. Germline values: CDR1 SGHRS, CDR2 YFSETQ. The CDR3 extends over 14 amino acids. Trimming cost V 3 bases and J 7 bases; bases outside gene matches: 2. CDR3 amino acids: CASSSDRGNSPLHF. The CDR3 DNA is TGCGCCAGCAGCTCAGACAGGGGGAATTCACCCCTCCACTTT.

The J gene is TRBJ1-4, the V gene TRBV7-6; the match to TRBD1 covers 9 bases. V was clipped by 4 bases and J by 3 bases; unmatched bases: 9. The V gene's germline CDR1 is SGHVS and CDR2 FNYEAQ. The CDR3 totals 17 residues. CDR3 in amino acids: CASSWDRVGLANEKLFF. The CDR3 nucleotides are TGTGCCAGCAGCTGGGACAGGGTTGGCTTAGCTAATGAAAAACTGTTTTTT.

CDR3 amino acids: CASSLDGGGIEAFF. CDR3 nucleotide sequence: TGTGCCAGCAGCTTAGACGGAGGGGGCATTGAAGCTTTCTTT. The genes are TRBV11-2 and TRBJ1-1, with 7 nucleotides matching TRBD1. CDR3 length: 14 residues. Germline assignment: CDR1 SGHAT and CDR2 FQNNGV. V shed 0 bases and J 7 bases; nucleotides not matched to a gene: 5.

The CDR3 region has the DNA TGTGCCAGCAGCTTGGAAGCTCTAAGCACAGATACGCAGTATTTT. Its translation is CASSLEALSTDTQYF. The chain recombines TRBV5-4 with TRBJ2-3; D remains unclear. CDR1 is SGHNT, CDR2 YYREEE, per germline (reference sequence). Trimming removed 0 bases from V and 0 bases from J, with 8 bases in between. This CDR3 has 15 amino acids. Looking up the rest from reference TRBV5-4 and TRBJ2-3 gives the full variable domain: ETGVTQSPTHLIKTRGQQVTLRCSSQSGHNTVSWYQQALGQGPQFIFQYYREEENGRGNFPPRFSGLQFPNYSSELNVNALELDDSALYLCASSLEALSTDTQYFGPGTRLTVL.

The chain joins TRBV5-6 to TRBJ1-1; possible D gene TRBD1, 6 bases. The CDR3 has 14 amino acids. The germline V and J ends were trimmed by 0 bases and 5 bases, with 11 bases remaining between them. CDR1 is SGHDT, CDR2 YYEEEE, per germline. The chain's CDR3 is CASSLVRGRTEAFF. DNA of the CDR3: TGTGCCAGCAGCTTGGTCAGGGGACGAACTGAAGCTTTCTTT. Drawing the rest from reference TRBV5-6 and TRBJ1-1, the complete variable domain is DAGVTQSPTHLIKTRGQQVTLRCSPKSGHDTVSWYQQALGQGPQFIFQYYEEEERQRGNFPDRFSGHQFPNYSSELNVNALLLGDSALYLCASSLVRGRTEAFFGQGTRLTVV.

The chain links TRBV2 to TRBJ1-2; the D is unclear. Germline lookup yields CDR1 SNHLY and CDR2 FYNNEI. This CDR3 spans 15 amino acids. With 6 bases removed from V and 4 bases from J, the gap between germline ends came to 18 bases. CDR3 protein: CASSHRAPEGYGYTF. CDR3 nucleotide sequence: TGTGCCAGCAGCCACCGGGCACCGGAGGGCTATGGCTACACCTTC.

The chain has TRBV3-1 (or the pseudogene TRBV3-2) and TRBJ1-5; no reliable D call. V gave up 1 base and J gave up 3 bases, with 10 bases separating them. Germline CDR1 is LGHDT and CDR2 is YNNKEL (reference sequence). CDR3 size: 15 residues. CDR3 sequence reads: CASSQGGNLNQPQHF. For the CDR3, the DNA is TGTGCCAGCAGCCAAGGAGGGAACCTCAATCAGCCCCAGCATTTT.

The rearrangement links TRBV14 to TRBJ1-1; D remains unclear. CDR3 size: 13 residues. V dropped 4 bases and J dropped 0 bases, with 6 bases sitting between them. Germline CDR1 and CDR2: SGHDN and FVKESK. The CDR3 is CASSRGVNTEAFF. The DNA for the CDR3 is TGTGCCAGCAGCCGCGGTGTGAACACTGAAGCTTTCTTT.

V and J are TRBV2 and TRBJ2-1, with 7 bases identical to TRBD1. The CDR3 contains 15 residues. V lost 6 bases to trimming and J lost 4 bases; unmatched junction nucleotides: 9. Germline assignment: CDR1 SNHLY and CDR2 FYNNEI. DNA of the CDR3: TGTGCCAGCAGAATCCGGGACAGTACATACAATGAGCAGTTCTTC. Residues: CASRIRDSTYNEQFF.

This chain uses TRBV9 with TRBJ2-1; possible D gene TRBD2, 6 bases. The CDR3 covers 15 residues. Trimming cost V 0 bases and J 8 bases, with 15 bases left between them. Germline CDR1 SGDLS, CDR2 YYNGEE. CDR3 residues: CASSVGRGIGYEQFF. In nucleotides, the CDR3 is TGTGCCAGCAGCGTAGGGCGGGGAATAGGGTATGAGCAGTTCTTC.

CDR3 loop: CASSGRDRTSSYNSPLHF. The DNA for the CDR3 is TGTGCCAGCAGTGGGCGGGACAGGACGAGCTCCTATAATTCACCCCTCCACTTT. The chain joins TRBV6-1 to TRBJ1-6, with 8 positions matching TRBD1. Per germline, CDR1 MNHNS and CDR2 SASEGT. The CDR3 has 18 residues. With V trimmed by 4 bases and J by 0 bases, 8 bases remained unmatched.

This rearrangement joins TRBV2 to TRBJ1-1; D gene uncertain. Trimming removed 7 bases at V and 3 bases at J, with 12 bases between. This CDR3 has 13 residues. The germline CDR1 and CDR2 sequences are SNHLY and FYNNEI. The CDR3 spells CASITRRDTEAFF. Written as DNA, the CDR3 is TGTGCCAGCATTACGCGGAGGGACACTGAAGCTTTCTTT.

The chain is built from TRBV18 and TRBJ1-2; D remains unclear. The length of the CDR3 is 13 residues. Trimming cost V 1 base and J 4 bases, with 7 bases left between them. CDR1 is KGHSH, CDR2 LQKENI, per germline. CDR3 coding DNA: TGTGCCAGCTCACCACGAGCAGGCTATGGCTACACCTTC. It yields the protein CASSPRAGYGYTF.

This clone has a handful of counts. This rearrangement joins TRBV7-2 to TRBJ1-2, with D possibly TRBD1 on 5 matching bases. Per germline, CDR1 SGHTA and CDR2 FQGNSA. The CDR3 runs to 15 residues. Trimming shortened V by 4 bases and J by 9 bases, and 21 bases separated the two germline ends. The CDR3 spells CASSYSQGMGVSYTF. CDR3 coding DNA: TGTGCCAGCAGCTATAGTCAGGGAATGGGCGTCAGCTACACCTTC.

CDR3 region: CASSEGGVGSTGLYF. The CDR3 DNA reads TGTGCCAGCAGTGAAGGAGGGGTGGGGTCGACCGGCCTATATTTT. The chain joins TRBV25-1 to TRBJ1-3; weak D call: TRBD1 (5 bases). The CDR3 is 15 residues long. The V gene lost 2 bases and the J gene lost 14 bases, with 22 bases spanning the gap. Germline CDR1 reads MGHDK; CDR2 reads SYGVNS.

The rearrangement joins TRBV30 to TRBJ1-1, with D unresolved. The CDR3 contains 14 residues. CDR1 is GTSNPN, CDR2 SVGIG, per germline (reference sequence). V was shortened by 0 bases and J by 4 bases, with 12 bases between the two germline ends. In DNA, the CDR3 is TGTGCCTGGAGTGTATCCCCCGGGAGCACTGAAGCTTTCTTT. This codes for CAWSVSPGSTEAFF.

The chain couples TRBV24-1 to TRBJ1-3; D gene unclear. The CDR3 is 16 amino acids. The V and J ends lost 0 bases and 4 bases respectively, with 12 bases between them. Germline loops: CDR1 KGHDR, CDR2 SFDVKD. In nucleotides, the CDR3 is TGTGCCACCAGTGATTTGGTGGTATCGGGAGGAAACACCATATATTTT. Translated, it gives CATSDLVVSGGNTIYF.

The J gene is TRBJ2-4, the V gene TRBV11-2, with D possibly TRBD2 on 5 matching bases. The CDR3 is made up of 17 amino acids. CDR1 SGHAT and CDR2 FQNNGV come from the germline V gene. Trimming removed 5 bases from V and 3 bases from J, with 20 bases in between. CDR3 sequence reads: CASSAGLGSSLKNIQYF. The DNA of the CDR3 is TGTGCCAGCAGCGCCGGCCTTGGGAGTAGCCTCAAAAACATTCAGTACTTC.

The genes are TRBV3-1 (or the pseudogene TRBV3-2) and TRBJ1-5; D unclear. CDR3 size: 13 residues. Looked up from germline, CDR1 is LGHDT and CDR2 is YNNKEL (reference sequence). Trimming shortened V by 1 base and J by 5 bases, and 6 bases separated the two germline ends. The CDR3 DNA is TGTGCCAGCAGCCAAGGGCGGTATCAGCCCCAGCATTTT. This translates into CASSQGRYQPQHF.